The 20 T cell receptor beta chains presented below share a single source sample, sequenced in a study of shared clonotypes between healthy human individuals. Profiled with immunoSEQ multiplex PCR; TCRdb holds only in-frame clones, not every one. Altogether 1,400,000 or so clones are present, approximately 98.5% being singletons, with the ten largest covering approximately 0.4%. Sequencing was carried out using naive CD4+ T cells sorted from blood. Documented subset: CD45RA+ positively selected. The receptors originated from a young man in good health.

This chain joins TRBV19 and TRBJ1-5; the D gene is possibly TRBD1 (5 bases). V gave up 4 bases and J gave up 1 base, with 14 bases separating them. The germline V gene has CDR1 LNHDA and CDR2 SQIVND (reference sequence). There are 16 residues in the CDR3. CDR3 bases: TGTGCCAGTAGTACACTCCTGGACAAAAGCAATCAGCCCCAGCATTTT. It encodes CASSTLLDKSNQPQHF.

J is TRBJ1-2 and V is TRBV2; the D gene is possibly TRBD1 (5 bases). The germline gives CDR1 SNHLY, CDR2 FYNNEI. This CDR3 region has 16 residues. V was pared by 7 bases and J by 7 bases, with 25 bases between. CDR3 nucleotide sequence: TGTGCCAGCACCTCCAGTGTGGAGGTCCGACAGCCTGGCTACACCTTC. Protein product: CASTSSVEVRQPGYTF.

The rearrangement uses TRBV25-1 and TRBJ2-3; D is uncertain. The CDR3 spans 14 residues. V lost 4 bases, J lost 0 bases, and 8 bases lay in between. Germline CDR1 and CDR2: MGHDK and SYGVNS. The CDR3 reads CASSAPESTDTQYF. The DNA of the CDR3 is TGTGCCAGCAGTGCACCTGAGAGCACAGATACGCAGTATTTT.

The chain combines TRBV28 with TRBJ2-1, with 7 bases matching TRBD1. The length of the CDR3 is 14 residues. V trimming: 2 bases; J trimming: 10 bases; junction bases outside the gene matches: 8. Looked up from germline, CDR1 is MDHEN and CDR2 is SYDVKM. CDR3 in amino acids: CASSLPQTGNEQFF. DNA for the CDR3: TGTGCCAGCAGTTTACCGCAGACAGGGAACGAGCAGTTCTTC.

The V gene is TRBV5-1, the J gene TRBJ2-1; TRBD2 aligns across 10 bases. After removal of 4 bases from V and 7 bases from J, the junction contained 5 bases not matched to a gene. Germline CDR1 is SGHRS and CDR2 is YFSETQ. CDR3 length: 14 residues. CDR3 amino acids: CASSIETSGNEQFF. The CDR3 coding sequence is TGCGCCAGCAGCATCGAGACTAGCGGGAATGAGCAGTTCTTC.

The chain uses TRBV5-1 and TRBJ2-2; 16 bases are shared with TRBD2. J was trimmed by 2 bases and V by 3 bases; bases with no gene match: 7. Germline lookup yields CDR1 SGHRS and CDR2 YFSETQ. The CDR3 runs 19 residues. Here the CDR3 reads CASSSGLAGGGLNTGELFF. CDR3 sequence (DNA): TGCGCCAGCAGCTCGGGACTAGCGGGAGGGGGCCTCAACACCGGGGAGCTGTTTTTT.

As for this clone: Other DNA sequences within the sample encode an identical CDR3. The rearrangement links TRBV19 to TRBJ1-5; the D gene is possibly TRBD1 (5 bases). The V gene's germline CDR1 is LNHDA and CDR2 SQIVND (reference sequence). This CDR3 is 15 amino acids long. Trimming took 4 bases from V and 2 from J, leaving 12 bases between them. The CDR3 region is CASSTGTGGNQPQHF. The CDR3 region has the DNA TGTGCCAGTAGTACAGGGACGGGAGGCAATCAGCCCCAGCATTTT.

The chain uses TRBV7-2 and TRBJ2-3; D gene ambiguous. Trimming left V 5 bases short and J 2 bases short, with 11 bases between. Looked up from germline, CDR1 is SGHTA and CDR2 is FQGNSA. The CDR3 is 14 amino acids. CDR3 DNA sequence: TGTGCCAGCAGCCGTACCCCCATCACAGATACGCAGTATTTT. It is translated as CASSRTPITDTQYF.

With respect to this clone: The same CDR3 can be traced to other DNA sequences in this sample. The chain employs TRBV28 and TRBJ1-1; D is undetermined. Germline V gene data show CDR1 as MDHEN and CDR2 as SYDVKM. The V and J ends lost 6 bases and 5 bases respectively, with 7 bases between them. The CDR3 is made up of 11 amino acids. In DNA form, the CDR3 reads TGTGCCAGCAGGGTGGGGACTGAAGCTTTCTTT. It codes for CASRVGTEAFF. Using reference TRBV28 and TRBJ1-1 for the parts outside the CDR3, the full variable domain is DVKVTQSSRYLVKRTGEKVFLECVQDMDHENMFWYRQDPGLGLRLIYFSYDVKMKEKGDIPEGYSVSREKKERFSLILESASTNQTSMYLCASRVGTEAFFGQGTRLTVV.

The gene calls are TRBV5-6 and TRBJ2-2; unclear D gene. CDR1 is SGHDT and CDR2 is YYEEEE in the germline V gene. V was clipped by 1 base and J by 4 bases, with 11 bases between them. This CDR3 has 15 residues. The chain's CDR3 is CASSLSWRRTGELFF. CDR3 bases: TGTGCCAGCAGCTTGAGTTGGAGACGCACCGGGGAGCTGTTTTTT.

The rearrangement links TRBV28 to TRBJ2-2; D call uncertain. V was cut by 6 bases and J by 3 bases, with 11 bases left in between. The CDR3 length is 14 residues. CDR1 MDHEN and CDR2 SYDVKM come from the germline V gene. The CDR3 nucleotides read TGTGCCAGCAGCTTTTCACCGTACACCGGGGAGCTGTTTTTT. Amino acids: CASSFSPYTGELFF.

J is TRBJ2-7 and V is TRBV19; D ambiguous. Trimming shortened V by 3 bases and J by 6 bases, and 12 bases separated the two germline ends. The CDR3 contains 13 residues. Per the germline V gene, CDR1 is LNHDA and CDR2 is SQIVND (reference sequence). In DNA form, the CDR3 reads TGTGCCAGTAGTATGGGCGGCTTCTTCGAGCAGTACTTC. It encodes CASSMGGFFEQYF.

The chain uses TRBV7-9 and TRBJ2-7; D is ambiguous. Trimming took off 1 base at V and 0 bases at J, with 10 bases between the two ends. This CDR3 region has 15 residues. Germline V lookup: CDR1 SEHNR, CDR2 FQNEAQ (reference sequence). The CDR3 loop is CASSLGQTSSYEQYF. DNA for the CDR3: TGTGCCAGCAGCTTAGGGCAGACGAGCTCCTACGAGCAGTACTTC. Full variable domain (missing parts from reference TRBV7-9 and TRBJ2-7): DTGVSQNPRHKITKRGQNVTFRCDPISEHNRLYWYRQTLGQGPEFLTYFQNEAQLEKSRLLSDRFSAERPKGSFSTLEIQRTEQGDSAMYLCASSLGQTSSYEQYFGPGTRLTVT.

The V gene is TRBV5-1, the J gene TRBJ2-1; 13 nucleotides match TRBD2. Losses at the gene ends were 4 bases for V and 12 bases for J; bases not matched to a gene: 10. In germline, CDR1 is SGHRS, CDR2 YFSETQ. CDR3 length equals 15 residues. The CDR3 is CASSTTLAGGGGQFF. The DNA of the CDR3 is TGCGCCAGCAGCACCACACTAGCGGGAGGGGGAGGGCAGTTCTTC.

The V call is TRBV11-2, the J call TRBJ2-3, with unresolved D. This CDR3 spans 15 amino acids. Germline V gene sequence: CDR1 SGHAT, CDR2 FQNNGV. Trimming removed 0 bases at V and 1 base at J, with 8 bases between. The CDR3 DNA reads TGTGCCAGCAGCTTAGATCGCGGTGGCACAGATACGCAGTATTTT. It codes for CASSLDRGGTDTQYF.

This chain joins TRBV27 and TRBJ2-3; D gene uncertain. CDR1 MNHEY and CDR2 SMNVEV come from the germline V gene (reference sequence). The CDR3 totals 15 residues. V was pared by 8 bases and J by 7 bases, with 22 bases between. CDR3 nucleotide sequence: TGTGCCAGCCGGACCTCAGGAAAACTTTTGAATACGCAGTATTTT. Translating it yields CASRTSGKLLNTQYF.

This chain links TRBV18 with TRBJ2-1; D not resolved. V lost 0 bases, J lost 4 bases, and 7 bases lay in between. Germline CDR1 is KGHSH and CDR2 is LQKENI. The CDR3 is made up of 14 amino acids. This chain's CDR3 is CASSPPVIYNEQFF. CDR3 nucleotide sequence: TGTGCCAGCTCACCACCTGTTATATACAATGAGCAGTTCTTC. Drawing the rest from reference TRBV18 and TRBJ2-1, the complete variable domain is NAGVMQNPRHLVRRRGQEARLRCSPMKGHSHVYWYRQLPEEGLKFMVYLQKENIIDESGMPKERFSAEFPKEGPSILRIQQVVRGDSAAYFCASSPPVIYNEQFFGPGTRLTVL.

The chain links TRBV20-1 to TRBJ2-3, with D possibly being TRBD2 (6 bases). The V gene's germline CDR1 is DFQATT and CDR2 SNEGSKA (reference sequence). V lost 3 bases to trimming and J lost 8 bases, with 9 bases between them. This CDR3 spans 11 amino acids. Here the CDR3 DNA reads TGCAGTGCTAGTTCCGGGGGTACGCAGTATTTT. It translates to CSASSGGTQYF.

J is TRBJ2-3 and V is TRBV28, with TRBD2 identical over 13 bases. Germline values: CDR1 MDHEN, CDR2 SYDVKM. The length of the CDR3 is 15 residues. With 7 bases clipped from V and 4 bases from J, the junction kept 5 bases outside the gene matches. The CDR3 protein is CASISGTSGADTQYF. CDR3 bases: TGTGCCAGCATCTCCGGGACTAGCGGGGCAGATACGCAGTATTTT.

The rearrangement links TRBV19 to TRBJ2-1; 10 bases align to TRBD2. V shed 6 bases and J 7 bases; nucleotides not matched to a gene: 9. The CDR3 spans 15 residues. CDR1 LNHDA and CDR2 SQIVND come from the germline V gene (reference sequence). CDR3 residues: CASSKSGLAMNEQFF. The CDR3 DNA reads TGTGCCAGTAGCAAGTCGGGACTAGCGATGAATGAGCAGTTCTTC.